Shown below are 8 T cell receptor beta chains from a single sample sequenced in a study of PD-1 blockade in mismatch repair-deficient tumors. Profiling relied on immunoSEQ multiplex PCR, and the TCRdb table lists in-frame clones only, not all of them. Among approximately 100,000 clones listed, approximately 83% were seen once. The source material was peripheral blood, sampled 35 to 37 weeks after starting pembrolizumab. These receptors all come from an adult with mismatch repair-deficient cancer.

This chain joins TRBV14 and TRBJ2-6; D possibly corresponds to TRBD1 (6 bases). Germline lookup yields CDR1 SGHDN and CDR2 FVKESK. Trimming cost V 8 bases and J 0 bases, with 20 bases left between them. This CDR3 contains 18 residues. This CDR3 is CASSRTVHFFSGANVLTF. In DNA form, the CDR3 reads TGTGCCAGCTCGCGGACAGTCCATTTCTTCTCTGGGGCCAACGTCCTGACTTTC.

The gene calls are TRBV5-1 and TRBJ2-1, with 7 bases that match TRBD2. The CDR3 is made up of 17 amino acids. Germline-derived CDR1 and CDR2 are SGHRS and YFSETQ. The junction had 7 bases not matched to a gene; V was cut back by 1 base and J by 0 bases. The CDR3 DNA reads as TGCGCCAGCAGCTTGACGGCTAGCGGTAGCTCCTACAATGAGCAGTTCTTC. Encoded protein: CASSLTASGSSYNEQFF.

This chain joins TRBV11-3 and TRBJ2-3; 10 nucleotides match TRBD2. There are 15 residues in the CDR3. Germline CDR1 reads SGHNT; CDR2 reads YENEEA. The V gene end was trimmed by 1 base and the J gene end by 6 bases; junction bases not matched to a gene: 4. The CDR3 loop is CASSLASGGADTQYF. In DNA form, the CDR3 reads TGTGCCAGCAGCTTAGCTAGCGGGGGCGCGGATACGCAGTATTTT.

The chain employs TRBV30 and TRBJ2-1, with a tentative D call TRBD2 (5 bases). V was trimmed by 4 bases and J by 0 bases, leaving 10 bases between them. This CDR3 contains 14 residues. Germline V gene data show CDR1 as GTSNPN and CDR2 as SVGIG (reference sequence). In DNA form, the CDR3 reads TGTGCCTGGACTAGCCTGAGCTCCTACAATGAGCAGTTCTTC. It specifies CAWTSLSSYNEQFF.

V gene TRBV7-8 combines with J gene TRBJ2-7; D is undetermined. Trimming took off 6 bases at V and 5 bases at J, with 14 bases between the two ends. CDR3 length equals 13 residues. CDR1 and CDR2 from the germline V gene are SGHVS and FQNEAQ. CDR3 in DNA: TGTGCCAGCAGTGTGGGCAGTTCGGACGAGCAGTACTTC. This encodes CASSVGSSDEQYF.

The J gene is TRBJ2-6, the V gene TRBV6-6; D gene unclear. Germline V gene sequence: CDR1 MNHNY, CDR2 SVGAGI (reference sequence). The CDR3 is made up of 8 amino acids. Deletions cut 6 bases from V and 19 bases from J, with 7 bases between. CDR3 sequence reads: CASRHRTF. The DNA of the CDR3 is TGTGCCAGCAGACATCGAACTTTC.

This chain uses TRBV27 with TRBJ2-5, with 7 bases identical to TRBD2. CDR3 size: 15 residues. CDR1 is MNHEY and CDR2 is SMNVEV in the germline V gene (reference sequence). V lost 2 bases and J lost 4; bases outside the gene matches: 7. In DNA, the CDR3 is TGTGCCAGCAGTTTAGTGGGAGGGAGCGGAGAGACCCAGTACTTC. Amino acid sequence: CASSLVGGSGETQYF.

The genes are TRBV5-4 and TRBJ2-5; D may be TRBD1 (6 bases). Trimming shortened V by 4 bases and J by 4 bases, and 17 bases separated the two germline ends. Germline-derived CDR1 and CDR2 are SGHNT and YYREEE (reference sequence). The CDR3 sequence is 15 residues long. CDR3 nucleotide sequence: TGTGCCAGCAGCAAATACAGGGTAGAGGGAGAGACCCAGTACTTC. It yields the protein CASSKYRVEGETQYF.